This T cell receptor beta chain was captured by sequencing in a study of blood T cells in healthy people across ages. The people who gave samples were healthy Caucasians from Russia, aged roughly 6 to 95. Next came a second PCR, run for about 7 to 11 cycles, which used a sample-barcoded 5' primer along with a J-beta primer mix. A template-switch adaptor that had 12 random nucleotides put a tag on each cDNA molecule. TCRdb fed the 5' RACE reads into MiXCR, producing one record per CDR3 protein. There are hundreds of thousands of distinct CDR3 sequences in the sample; more than 45% occur only once, and roughly 14% lies in the top ten. Germline V gene sequence: CDR1 SGHAT, CDR2 FQNNGV. This CDR3 is 15 amino acids long. J was trimmed by 2 bases and V by 7 bases; bases with no gene match: 9.

This chain connects TRBV11-2 to TRBJ2-3, with TRBD2 identical over 7 bases. The sample consisted of blood. The sequence was collected from an elderly woman in good health. DNA of the CDR3: TGTGCCAGCAAGCCCCCAGCGGGGCACACAGATACGCAGTATTTT. As protein: CASKPPAGHTDTQYF.